Reported below is one T cell receptor beta chain. Here immunoSEQ multiplex PCR was the method, and the copy in TCRdb shows in-frame clones only, minus some. The table shows fewer than 85,000 clones, with 75% to 90% occurring only once. This specimen belongs to a study of control samples from healthy donors and cancer patients. The CDR3 length is 16 residues. V lost 1 base and J 4 bases, leaving 14 bases between the germline ends. From germline, CDR1 is LGHNA and CDR2 YSLEER. The gene calls are TRBV4-3 and TRBJ2-1; possibly TRBD1 or TRBD2 for D (6 bases each). Material for sequencing was blood. The TCR comes from a man aged 50-60 years in good health. For the CDR3, the DNA is TGCGCCAGCAGCCAAGTTTCGGGGGCGCGGTACAATGAGCAGTTCTTC. It yields the protein CASSQVSGARYNEQFF.